This T cell receptor (beta chain) was captured by sequencing in a study of CD8+ T cells in alopecia areata. Study-wide context: The drug, oral tofacitinib, was given to treated patients at 5 to 10 mg twice daily. Findings of the study overall: Clonality in lesional scalp, especially alopecia totalis/universalis, exceeded that of normal scalp. Scalp sequencing captures resident alphabeta T cells of normal skin too.

Those with alopecia areata gave lesional scalp punch biopsies and peripheral blood. RNA extraction was followed by reverse transcription into cDNA, which acted as the sequencing template. Data came from immunoSEQ multiplex PCR; TCRdb stores just in-frame clones and leaves some out. The data contain 200,000 to 250,000 clones, 50% to 60% of them singletons. About this clone: Its antigen is not identified.

The CDR3 spans 15 residues. CDR1 is MNHEY and CDR2 is SVGAGI in the germline V gene. V lost 6 bases to trimming and J lost 6 bases; unmatched junction nucleotides: 12. The receptor was derived from a human donor with alopecia areata. The sample was CD4+ T cells sorted from blood, taken at week 0. The chain has TRBV6-5 and TRBJ2-7; 9 nucleotides line up with TRBD1. The CDR3 DNA reads as TGTGCCAGCAGCAGCACCGGGACAGGGCCCTTCGAGCAGTACTTC. The encoded protein is CASSSTGTGPFEQYF.